This TCR beta chain is drawn from a study of shared clonotypes between healthy human individuals. For the study at large: CD4 naive and CD4 memory each took three plates per donor, while CD8 naive took two and CD8 memory one.

This clone showed up just a few times. Using immunoSEQ multiplex PCR, the repertoire was profiled, and TCRdb retains in-frame clones only, with some absent. The data contain 950,000 to 1,300,000 clones, about 77% of them singletons. This receptor was identified in a man aged 18 to 30 in good health. The sequencing input was memory CD4+ T cells sorted from blood. Subset of the sample: CD45RA-negative fraction.

The CDR3 nucleotides are TGTGCCAGCCGTATAGGAGGGGGCGATGGCAATCAGCCCCAGCATTTT. It is translated as CASRIGGGDGNQPQHF. The chain recombines TRBV19 with TRBJ1-5; 7 bases match TRBD1. Germline V gives CDR1 LNHDA, CDR2 SQIVND (reference sequence). This CDR3 is 16 amino acids long. After removal of 9 bases from V and 2 bases from J, the junction contained 13 bases not matched to a gene.